This T cell receptor beta chain was sequenced in a study of T cells after yellow fever vaccination. The wider study: Fractions of limited cellularity were prepared by means of SMART-Seq v4 Ultra Low Input.

Germline V gene sequence: CDR1 SQVTM, CDR2 ANQGSEA. Between the trimmed V and J ends, which lost 4 bases and 4 bases, there was a span of 7 bases. CDR3 size: 11 residues. Regarding the study as a whole: Researchers noted that a small share of clonotypes showed up in both CD4 and CD8 compartments. At 96% for CD4 and approximately 88% for CD8, most primary-vaccination clones showed up again after the booster.

Production of TCR cDNA was by 5'RACE template switching, which also added a universal primer site and UMIs. MiXCR, run by TCRdb on the 5' RACE reads, gives a single entry per CDR3 protein. The table lists around 360,000 distinct CDR3 sequences, roughly 10% of them singletons, with around 19% in the top ten. On this clonotype: Its specificity is not known.

Sequenced material: PBMCs, taken on the day of the first yellow fever vaccination. The chain is built from TRBV29-1 and TRBJ1-2; D might be TRBD1 (5 bases). This TCR was sampled from a man aged 18 to 29 who received the YFV17D yellow fever vaccine. In DNA, the CDR3 is TGCAGCGTTGTGGGGGGCTATGGCTACACCTTC. This codes for CSVVGGYGYTF.